The 29 T cell receptor beta chains reported below all come from one sample, sequenced in a study of T cell responses to AZD1222 COVID-19 vaccine. This table comes from immunoSEQ multiplex PCR, and its TCRdb copy is limited to in-frame clones, with some not included. This table has about 120,000 clones, around 90% appearing once. Specimen: peripheral blood, collected on day 0 of AZD1222 vaccination. These receptors originate from an adult in good health.

The chain is built from TRBV7-8 and TRBJ1-5; no clear D gene. This CDR3 region has 16 residues. Germline V CDR1 and CDR2: SGHVS, FQNEAQ. Trimming removed 6 bases from V and 0 bases from J, with 15 bases in between. The CDR3 reads CASSSQSYASNQPQHF. As DNA, the CDR3 is TGTGCCAGCAGTTCTCAGAGTTATGCTAGCAATCAGCCCCAGCATTTT.

With respect to this clone: The same CDR3 arises from other DNA sequences in this sample as well. The J gene is TRBJ2-1, the V gene TRBV4-3; the D gene is possibly TRBD1 (6 bases). The CDR3 extends over 13 amino acids. The V gene lost 3 bases and the J gene lost 3 bases, with 6 bases spanning the gap. The germline V gene has CDR1 LGHNA and CDR2 YSLEER. The chain's CDR3 is CASSQDSYNEQFF. CDR3 coding DNA: TGCGCCAGCAGCCAGGACAGCTACAATGAGCAGTTCTTC.

The chain uses TRBV19 and TRBJ1-1; 10 nucleotides match TRBD1. Trimming at V came to 5 bases and at J to 5 bases, leaving 5 bases not matched to a gene. Germline CDR1 is LNHDA and CDR2 is SQIVND (reference sequence). The CDR3 sequence is 14 residues long. CDR3 residues: CASSLGQGSTEAFF. The CDR3 DNA is TGTGCCAGTAGTCTGGGACAGGGGAGTACTGAAGCTTTCTTT.

In this sample, this clone turned up once. V is TRBV18 and J is TRBJ2-1; 8 positions agree with TRBD1. Per the germline V gene, CDR1 is KGHSH and CDR2 is LQKENI. V shed 3 bases, J shed 6 bases, and the junction held 4 bases outside the gene matches. The CDR3 runs 14 residues. CDR3: CASSPGQGVNEQFF. In DNA form, the CDR3 reads TGTGCCAGCTCACCCGGACAGGGAGTCAATGAGCAGTTCTTC.

V is TRBV12-3 or TRBV12-4 and J is TRBJ1-4; 7 bases align to TRBD1. This CDR3 has 12 residues. V lost 6 bases to trimming and J lost 8 bases; unmatched junction nucleotides: 3. CDR3 region: CASRDRQEKLFF. In nucleotides, the CDR3 is TGTGCCAGCAGGGACAGGCAGGAAAAACTGTTTTTT.

The rearrangement joins TRBV18 to TRBJ1-1, with 10 bases aligning to TRBD1. Unmatched junction bases numbered 19, after V lost 1 base and J lost 8 bases. The CDR3 covers 19 residues. The V gene's germline CDR1 is KGHSH and CDR2 LQKENI. The DNA for the CDR3 is TGTGCCAGCTCACCACTCGGCCCCGGGACAGGGGAGGGTTCGGCGGAAGCTTTCTTT. It codes for CASSPLGPGTGEGSAEAFF.

The V gene is TRBV19, the J gene TRBJ1-2; 7 bases fit TRBD1. The ends lost 6 bases at V and 0 bases at J; junction bases unmatched: 16. This CDR3 is 18 amino acids long. Germline values: CDR1 LNHDA, CDR2 SQIVND (reference sequence). The CDR3 spells CASRIPAGQRLTNYGYTF. Here the CDR3 DNA reads TGTGCCAGTAGGATACCCGCGGGACAGCGTCTTACTAACTATGGCTACACCTTC.

This chain connects TRBV12-5 to TRBJ1-2; TRBD1 is a possible D gene (6 bases). Germline-derived CDR1 and CDR2 are LGHNT and FRNRAP. Trimming removed 7 bases at V and 4 bases at J, with 19 bases between. The CDR3 is 15 residues long. In DNA, the CDR3 is TGTGCTAGTGCCATTGGGGGCAGGACGCTCTATGGCTACACCTTC. Translation: CASAIGGRTLYGYTF.

The chain employs TRBV5-6 and TRBJ1-3; TRBD1 is a possible D gene (6 bases). V gave up 6 bases and J gave up 4 bases, with 17 bases separating them. The CDR3 spans 15 residues. Looked up from germline, CDR1 is SGHDT and CDR2 is YYEEEE. The CDR3 reads CASTRWTVPGNTIYF. The CDR3 DNA is TGTGCCAGCACTCGGTGGACAGTACCGGGAAACACCATATATTTT.

This rearrangement joins TRBV19 to TRBJ1-3, with 7 bases matching TRBD1. Germline V CDR1 and CDR2: LNHDA, SQIVND (reference sequence). This CDR3 comprises 14 residues. V trimming: 7 bases; J trimming: 0 bases; junction bases outside the gene matches: 3. Written as DNA, the CDR3 is TGTGCCAGTACCGACAGGGCCTCTGGAAACACCATATATTTT. This codes for CASTDRASGNTIYF.

The rearrangement uses TRBV2 and TRBJ2-2; possibly TRBD2 for D (6 bases). Trimming stripped 7 bases from V and 2 bases from J, with 8 bases between. The CDR3 sequence is 13 residues long. Germline V gives CDR1 SNHLY, CDR2 FYNNEI. The chain's CDR3 is CASNGGNTGELFF. In DNA form, the CDR3 reads TGTGCCAGCAACGGGGGTAACACCGGGGAGCTGTTTTTT.

The chain employs TRBV5-1 and TRBJ2-1; TRBD1 aligns across 7 bases. The CDR3 totals 14 residues. Germline assignment: CDR1 SGHRS and CDR2 YFSETQ. V lost 7 bases to trimming and J lost 0 bases; unmatched junction nucleotides: 4. The DNA of the CDR3 is TGCGCCAGCCGACAGGGAGACTCCTACAATGAGCAGTTCTTC. This codes for CASRQGDSYNEQFF. The variable domain in full, completed from reference TRBV5-1 and TRBJ2-1, reads KAGVTQTPRYLIKTRGQQVTLSCSPISGHRSVSWYQQTPGQGLQFLFEYFSETQRNKGNFPGRFSGRQFSNSRSEMNVSTLELGDSALYLCASRQGDSYNEQFFGPGTRLTVL.

The chain carries TRBV5-5 and TRBJ1-4; D is uncertain. The V gene's germline CDR1 is SGHKS and CDR2 YYEKEE (reference sequence). This CDR3 is 17 amino acids long. V dropped 4 bases and J dropped 0 bases, with 16 bases sitting between them. The chain's CDR3 is CASSLLGSWATNEKLFF. The CDR3 bases are TGTGCCAGCAGCCTGCTCGGGTCTTGGGCAACTAATGAAAAACTGTTTTTT. The entire variable domain, with the rest obtained from reference TRBV5-5 and TRBJ1-4, is as follows: DAGVTQSPTHLIKTRGQQVTLRCSPISGHKSVSWYQQVLGQGPQFIFQYYEKEERGRGNFPDRFSARQFPNYSSELNVNALLLGDSALYLCASSLLGSWATNEKLFFGSGTQLSVL.

The chain links TRBV27 to TRBJ1-4; D not resolved. V lost 3 bases, J lost 12 bases, and 11 bases lay in between. Germline CDR1 is MNHEY and CDR2 is SMNVEV (reference sequence). CDR3 size: 12 residues. The CDR3 reads CASSLPQPQLFF. For the CDR3, the DNA is TGTGCCAGCAGTTTGCCCCAACCCCAACTGTTTTTT.

The chain has TRBV6-5 and TRBJ2-5, with D possibly matching TRBD2 (5 bases). The CDR3 is made up of 11 amino acids. Trimming removed 9 bases at V and 1 base at J, with 6 bases between. Germline CDR1 reads MNHEY; CDR2 reads SVGAGI. The CDR3 DNA follows: TGTGCCAGTCGGGGCCAAGAGACCCAGTACTTC. Translated, it gives CASRGQETQYF.

This sequence joins TRBV7-9 and TRBJ1-2; D remains ambiguous. The germline CDR1 and CDR2 sequences are SEHNR and FQNEAQ (reference sequence). The CDR3 is 15 residues long. The V end lost 1 base, the J end lost 2 bases, and 11 bases lay between the germline ends. This CDR3 is CASSLVARRNYGYTF. The CDR3 bases are TGTGCCAGCAGCTTAGTAGCTAGGAGGAACTATGGCTACACCTTC. The full variable domain, its missing parts supplied by reference TRBV7-9 and TRBJ1-2, is DTGVSQNPRHKITKRGQNVTFRCDPISEHNRLYWYRQTLGQGPEFLTYFQNEAQLEKSRLLSDRFSAERPKGSFSTLEIQRTEQGDSAMYLCASSLVARRNYGYTFGSGTRLTVV.

The chain links TRBV2 to TRBJ1-6; a possible D gene is TRBD1 (6 bases). The V end lost 5 bases, the J end lost 7 bases, and 15 bases lay between the germline ends. The germline V gene encodes CDR1 SNHLY and CDR2 FYNNEI. The CDR3 spans 15 residues. This CDR3 reads CASSTGSGANSPLHF. CDR3 sequence (DNA): TGTGCCAGCAGTACGGGTTCAGGGGCGAATTCACCCCTCCACTTT.

The chain recombines TRBV9 with TRBJ2-7; D is ambiguous. With 0 bases removed from V and 2 bases from J, the gap between germline ends came to 12 bases. Germline V gives CDR1 SGDLS, CDR2 YYNGEE. This CDR3 is 15 amino acids long. CDR3 sequence (DNA): TGTGCCAGCAGCGTAGGAGTGGACCCTACCTACGAGCAGTACTTC. Translation gives CASSVGVDPTYEQYF.

The chain combines TRBV9 with TRBJ2-1; TRBD2 matches at 11 bases. The length of the CDR3 is 18 residues. Germline CDR1 and CDR2: SGDLS and YYNGEE. V trimming: 0 bases; J trimming: 4 bases; junction bases outside the gene matches: 9. Here the CDR3 DNA reads TGTGCCAGCAGCGTAGCTGGGATAGCGGGAGGGTTATACAATGAGCAGTTCTTC. Amino acid sequence: CASSVAGIAGGLYNEQFF. Supplemented by reference TRBV9 and TRBJ2-1, the full variable domain reads DSGVTQTPKHLITATGQRVTLRCSPRSGDLSVYWYQQSLDQGLQFLIQYYNGEERAKGNILERFSAQQFPDLHSELNLSSLELGDSALYFCASSVAGIAGGLYNEQFFGPGTRLTVL.

The chain carries TRBV11-2 and TRBJ2-7; 8 nucleotides align to TRBD1. The germline CDR1 and CDR2 sequences are SGHAT and FQNNGV. CDR3 length: 16 amino acids. After removal of 1 base from V and 2 bases from J, the junction contained 7 bases not matched to a gene. The CDR3 reads CASSLVVGTGTYEQYF. The CDR3 DNA is TGTGCCAGCAGCTTAGTAGTGGGGACAGGAACCTACGAGCAGTACTTC.

The rearrangement uses TRBV30 and TRBJ1-3, with D unresolved. The V gene lost 1 base and the J gene lost 4 bases, with 5 bases spanning the gap. CDR3 length equals 12 residues. Germline V gene lookup returns CDR1 GTSNPN and CDR2 SVGIG (reference sequence). This chain's CDR3 is CAWSARGNTIYF. In DNA form, the CDR3 reads TGTGCCTGGAGTGCCCGAGGAAACACCATATATTTT.

The rearrangement uses TRBV7-6 and TRBJ1-5; TRBD1 might be the D (6 bases). The CDR3 consists of 15 residues. Germline CDR1 reads SGHVS; CDR2 reads FNYEAQ. V was shortened by 1 base and J by 1 base, with 8 bases between the two germline ends. The chain's CDR3 is CASSLGGASNQPQHF. CDR3 coding DNA: TGTGCCAGCAGCTTAGGGGGGGCGAGCAATCAGCCCCAGCATTTT.

The chain links TRBV28 to TRBJ1-1; D might be TRBD1 (6 bases). Between the trimmed V and J ends, which lost 0 bases and 5 bases, there was a span of 10 bases. This CDR3 spans 14 amino acids. Germline values: CDR1 MDHEN, CDR2 SYDVKM. Here the CDR3 reads CASSLWGGRTEAFF. CDR3 coding DNA: TGTGCCAGCAGTTTATGGGGGGGGCGTACTGAAGCTTTCTTT. The full variable domain, completed using reference TRBV28 and TRBJ1-1, is DVKVTQSSRYLVKRTGEKVFLECVQDMDHENMFWYRQDPGLGLRLIYFSYDVKMKEKGDIPEGYSVSREKKERFSLILESASTNQTSMYLCASSLWGGRTEAFFGQGTRLTVV.

The chain couples TRBV7-8 to TRBJ1-6; weak D call: TRBD1 (5 bases). Germline assignment: CDR1 SGHVS and CDR2 FQNEAQ. This CDR3 spans 14 amino acids. V was cut by 1 base and J by 6 bases, with 7 bases left in between. The CDR3 sequence: CASSLDRSNSPLHF. CDR3 in DNA: TGTGCCAGCAGCTTAGACAGGAGTAATTCACCCCTCCACTTT. Complete variable domain (other parts from reference TRBV7-8 and TRBJ1-6): GAGVSQSPRYKVAKRGQDVALRCDPISGHVSLFWYQQALGQGPEFLTYFQNEAQLDKSGLPSDRFFAERPEGSVSTLKIQRTQQEDSAVYLCASSLDRSNSPLHFGNGTRLTVT.

The V call is TRBV12-3 or TRBV12-4, the J call TRBJ1-1; D call uncertain. The CDR3 runs to 13 residues. With 3 bases removed from V and 3 bases from J, the gap between germline ends came to 8 bases. In nucleotides, the CDR3 is TGTGCCAGCAGTTTCTCCGGGGACACTGAAGCTTTCTTT. It encodes CASSFSGDTEAFF.

V usage is TRBV9 and J usage is TRBJ2-7, with 9 bases identical to TRBD1. V lost 3 bases and J lost 1; bases outside the gene matches: 5. CDR3 length equals 15 residues. Germline CDR1 SGDLS, CDR2 YYNGEE. CDR3 DNA: TGTGCCAGCAGCGCGAGGGGACAGGGATCCTACGAGCAGTACTTC. Its protein is CASSARGQGSYEQYF.

V and J are TRBV5-4 and TRBJ2-2; no clear D. The CDR3 has 14 residues. Trimming took 3 bases from V and 1 from J, leaving 7 bases between them. From germline, CDR1 is SGHNT and CDR2 YYREEE (reference sequence). CDR3 in amino acids: CASSSTVNTGELFF. In DNA, the CDR3 is TGTGCCAGCAGCTCGACGGTGAACACCGGGGAGCTGTTTTTT.

The rearrangement uses TRBV7-3 and TRBJ2-1; possibly TRBD2 for D (5 bases). Germline assignment: CDR1 SGHTA and CDR2 FQGTGA. With 0 bases removed from V and 7 bases from J, the gap between germline ends came to 19 bases. The CDR3 length is 17 residues. The CDR3: CASSLTSTRYTRNEQFF. CDR3 bases: TGTGCCAGCAGCTTAACTTCCACTAGGTACACGAGGAATGAGCAGTTCTTC.

This chain links TRBV20-1 with TRBJ2-2, with 8 nucleotides matching TRBD2. This CDR3 comprises 13 residues. Germline V lookup: CDR1 DFQATT, CDR2 SNEGSKA (reference sequence). V shed 3 bases, J shed 5 bases, and the junction held 2 bases outside the gene matches. The CDR3 bases are TGCAGTGCTAGTGTAGCGGGAACCGGGGAGCTGTTTTTT. Translating gives CSASVAGTGELFF.